The 18 T cell receptor beta chains listed next were all sequenced from one sample in a study of spatial heterogeneity in lung cancer. No antigens are known for them. Time point noted: sample taken at primary tumor resection. Study outcomes and limitations: Tumor mutation counts were tracked by expanded intratumoral alpha and beta TCR counts.

TCRdb reprocessed the 5' RACE reads via MiXCR and lists one record per CDR3 protein. Counted here are about 16,000 distinct CDR3 sequences, 5.5% to 6% occurring once; the ten biggest clones make up around 10%. Here the sequenced sample was lung tumor tissue, taken at surgery. Every receptor here comes from a female donor with early-stage non-small cell lung cancer.

This clonotype came up many times. The chain joins TRBV10-2 to TRBJ1-5, with unresolved D. V was clipped by 1 base and J by 4 bases, with 8 bases between them. CDR1 is WSHSY, CDR2 SAAADI, per germline. The CDR3 sequence is 14 residues long. CDR3 sequence (DNA): TGCGCCAGCAGTGAGTTCAGTCAAAATCAGCCCCAGCATTTT. Its protein product is CASSEFSQNQPQHF.

The sample holds many counts of this clonotype. The chain is built from TRBV20-1 and TRBJ1-1; 8 positions match TRBD1. From germline, CDR1 is DFQATT and CDR2 SNEGSKA (reference sequence). V lost 0 bases and J lost 4; bases outside the gene matches: 4. This CDR3 has 14 amino acids. The CDR3 DNA reads TGCAGTGCTAGAGAGCAGGGGGCGGGCACTGAAGCTTTCTTT. This codes for CSAREQGAGTEAFF.

This clonotype has ten or more counts. The rearrangement links TRBV9 to TRBJ2-2, with D perhaps TRBD2 (6 bases). The CDR3 extends over 16 amino acids. V shed 2 bases and J shed 0 bases, with 11 bases lying between them. In germline, CDR1 is SGDLS, CDR2 YYNGEE. The CDR3 bases are TGTGCCAGCAGCGTCGCGGGAATGCCGAACACCGGGGAGCTGTTTTTT. It encodes CASSVAGMPNTGELFF.

This clonotype has only a few counts. The V call is TRBV20-1, the J call TRBJ1-1; D may be TRBD1 (5 bases). CDR1 and CDR2 (germline): DFQATT, SNEGSKA (reference sequence). The CDR3 totals 12 residues. The germline V and J ends were trimmed by 2 bases and 2 bases, with 6 bases remaining between them. The CDR3 nucleotides read TGCAGTGCTAGAACAGGTAACACTGAAGCTTTCTTT. This codes for CSARTGNTEAFF.

At least ten counts were recorded for this clonotype. V is TRBV28 and J is TRBJ2-1; no clear D gene. The V gene's germline CDR1 is MDHEN and CDR2 SYDVKM. This CDR3 has 13 residues. The V gene lost 7 bases and the J gene lost 0 bases, with 7 bases spanning the gap. CDR3 nucleotide sequence: TGTGCCAGCAAGGGCGTCTCCTACAATGAGCAGTTCTTC. This sequence encodes CASKGVSYNEQFF.

This clonotype was picked up many times. The chain has TRBV3-1 and TRBJ2-1, with 8 bases fitting TRBD2. Germline lookup yields CDR1 LGHDT and CDR2 YNNKEL (reference sequence). The CDR3 loop spans 17 amino acids. The V gene end was trimmed by 4 bases and the J gene end by 1 base; junction bases not matched to a gene: 9. The DNA of the CDR3 is TGTGCCAGCAGCCGCAGCTCCGGACTAGCTTCCTACAATGAGCAGTTCTTC. Residues: CASSRSSGLASYNEQFF.

The table lists this clonotype with a few counts. The chain links TRBV7-2 to TRBJ2-3; D perhaps matches TRBD2 (6 bases). Germline V gives CDR1 SGHTA, CDR2 FQGNSA. V lost 6 bases and J lost 2, with 12 bases in between. The CDR3 runs 14 residues. The CDR3 DNA reads as TGTGCCAGCAGAGGAGGGGTTCCCACAGATACGCAGTATTTT. Protein: CASRGGVPTDTQYF.

Ten or more counts support this clonotype. This chain links TRBV5-4 with TRBJ2-1; 7 bases are shared with TRBD2. The CDR3 extends over 15 amino acids. The germline gives CDR1 SGHNT, CDR2 YYREEE (reference sequence). V lost 1 base to trimming and J lost 5 bases; unmatched junction nucleotides: 6. The CDR3 coding sequence is TGTGCCAGCAGCTTGATAGCGGGCCCTAACAATGAGCAGTTCTTC. Protein sequence: CASSLIAGPNNEQFF.

This clonotype was recorded at least ten times. The chain joins TRBV24-1 to TRBJ2-1, with 7 nucleotides matching TRBD2. The V gene's germline CDR1 is KGHDR and CDR2 SFDVKD. CDR3 length: 17 residues. The ends lost 3 bases at V and 7 bases at J; junction bases unmatched: 14. The DNA of the CDR3 is TGTGCCACCAGTGATACGGGGGGAACGGGGAGCGTTAATGAGCAGTTCTTC. This codes for CATSDTGGTGSVNEQFF.

This clonotype came up many times. The chain links TRBV29-1 to TRBJ2-7, with 10 positions matching TRBD2. This CDR3 is built from 13 residues. The junction had 2 bases not matched to a gene; V was cut back by 1 base and J by 5 bases. Germline V lookup: CDR1 SQVTM, CDR2 ANQGSEA. The CDR3 nucleotides are TGCAGCGTTGAAGCTAGCGGGAGCGACGAGCAGTACTTC. Its protein product is CSVEASGSDEQYF.

A word on this clonotype: A read error may explain this, as a much larger clone is one base away. The rearrangement uses TRBV29-1 and TRBJ2-2, with D possibly being TRBD2 (5 bases). The CDR3 contains 11 residues. CDR1 and CDR2 from the germline V gene are SQVTM and ANQGSEA. The CDR3 bases are TGCAGCGCGGGGAACACCGGGGAGCGGTTTTTT. As protein: CSAGNTGERFF.

This clonotype was recorded many times. The CDR3 spells CASSLSGEVYNEQFF. CDR3 nucleotides: TGTGCCAGCAGCTTGTCGGGGGAGGTGTACAATGAGCAGTTCTTC. The chain uses TRBV7-6 and TRBJ2-1; weak D call: TRBD2 (6 bases). CDR3 length equals 15 residues. The V end lost 3 bases, the J end lost 4 bases, and 13 bases lay between the germline ends. Germline assignment: CDR1 SGHVS and CDR2 FNYEAQ.

The chain is built from TRBV6-2 or TRBV6-3 and TRBJ2-1; possible D gene TRBD2, 5 bases. V gave up 7 bases and J gave up 1 base, with 11 bases separating them. CDR1 is MNHEY, CDR2 SVGEGT, per germline. The CDR3 contains 14 residues. The CDR3 DNA reads as TGTGCCAGCATGCGGACTGGGTCCTACAATGAGCAGTTCTTC. It yields the protein CASMRTGSYNEQFF.

This clonotype was found a few times. The V and J genes are TRBV7-3 and TRBJ2-1; 10 positions match TRBD2. The J segment lost 9 bases and the V segment lost 5 bases, leaving 4 bases of the junction unmatched. This CDR3 contains 13 residues. Germline values: CDR1 SGHTA, CDR2 FQGTGA. CDR3 nucleotides: TGTGCCAGCAGCCCTGGGACTAGCGTTGAGCAGTTCTTC. It codes for CASSPGTSVEQFF.

This clonotype was seen repeatedly, ten times or more. This chain links TRBV18 with TRBJ2-7; either TRBD1 or TRBD2 may supply D (5 bases each). Germline assignment: CDR1 KGHSH and CDR2 LQKENI. The V gene lost 0 bases and the J gene lost 7 bases, with 13 bases spanning the gap. This CDR3 is built from 14 residues. This CDR3 is CASSPPGRAGEQYF. The CDR3 region has the DNA TGTGCCAGCTCACCACCGGGGCGGGCCGGAGAGCAGTACTTC.

This clonotype was seen ten or more times. The V and J genes are TRBV20-1 and TRBJ2-1; 8 bases line up with TRBD2. V shed 3 bases and J 1 base; nucleotides not matched to a gene: 5. CDR1 and CDR2 from the germline V gene are DFQATT and SNEGSKA (reference sequence). The CDR3 has 15 residues. The CDR3 DNA sequence: TGCAGTGCTAGCGGGTTAGCGGGATCCTACAATGAGCAGTTCTTC. It yields the protein CSASGLAGSYNEQFF.

This clonotype was found a few times. The rearrangement uses TRBV5-1 and TRBJ2-1, with D possibly being TRBD2 (7 bases). Germline CDR1 reads SGHRS; CDR2 reads YFSETQ. CDR3 size: 17 residues. V gave up 4 bases and J gave up 7 bases, with 24 bases separating them. The CDR3 protein is CASSLRSSSGGGNEQFF. For the CDR3, the DNA is TGCGCCAGCAGCCTGAGGTCGTCTAGCGGAGGGGGGAATGAGCAGTTCTTC.

This clonotype occurred many times. This chain connects TRBV7-9 to TRBJ1-1; 7 positions match TRBD1. The CDR3 is 12 amino acids. V was pared by 5 bases and J by 6 bases, with 3 bases of the junction left unmatched. Germline V gives CDR1 SEHNR, CDR2 FQNEAQ (reference sequence). The CDR3 DNA follows: TGTGCCAGCAGCCAGGGACAGCCTGAAGCTTTCTTT. Amino acids: CASSQGQPEAFF.